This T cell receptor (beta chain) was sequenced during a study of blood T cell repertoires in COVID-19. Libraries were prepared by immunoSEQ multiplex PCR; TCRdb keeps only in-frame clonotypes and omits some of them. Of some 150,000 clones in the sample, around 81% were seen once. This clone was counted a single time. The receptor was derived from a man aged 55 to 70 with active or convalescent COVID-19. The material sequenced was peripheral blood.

CDR3 in DNA: TGTGCCAGCAGCTTAAGGGGGACAGGGGGCGCCGGGCATCAGCCCCAGCATTTT. Amino acid sequence: CASSLRGTGGAGHQPQHF. V gene TRBV7-8 combines with J gene TRBJ1-5; TRBD1 matches at 12 bases. CDR1 and CDR2 from the germline V gene are SGHVS and FQNEAQ. The length of the CDR3 is 18 residues. Losses at the gene ends were 2 bases for V and 5 bases for J; bases not matched to a gene: 10. Together with reference TRBV7-8 and TRBJ1-5, the CDR3 gives the full variable domain: GAGVSQSPRYKVAKRGQDVALRCDPISGHVSLFWYQQALGQGPEFLTYFQNEAQLDKSGLPSDRFFAERPEGSVSTLKIQRTQQEDSAVYLCASSLRGTGGAGHQPQHFGDGTRLSIL.